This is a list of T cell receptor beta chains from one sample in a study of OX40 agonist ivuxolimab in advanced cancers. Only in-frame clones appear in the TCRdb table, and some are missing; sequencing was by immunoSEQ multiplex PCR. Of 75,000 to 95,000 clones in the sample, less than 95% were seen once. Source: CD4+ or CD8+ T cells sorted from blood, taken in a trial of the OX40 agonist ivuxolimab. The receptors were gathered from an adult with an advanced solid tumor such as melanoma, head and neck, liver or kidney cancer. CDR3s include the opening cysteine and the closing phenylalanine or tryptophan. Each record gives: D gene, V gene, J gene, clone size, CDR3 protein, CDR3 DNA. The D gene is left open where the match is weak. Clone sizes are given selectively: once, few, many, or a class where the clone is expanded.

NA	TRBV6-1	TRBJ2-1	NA	CASMLGYNEQFF	TGTGCCAGCATGCTGGGTTACAATGAGCAGTTCTTC
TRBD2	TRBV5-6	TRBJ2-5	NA	CASNGLAGGAQETQYF	TGTGCCAGCAACGGACTAGCGGGGGGCGCCCAAGAGACCCAGTACTTC
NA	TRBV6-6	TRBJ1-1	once	CASSPDSLARGTEAFF	TGTGCCAGCAGCCCAGACTCGCTCGCGCGGGGCACTGAAGCTTTCTTT
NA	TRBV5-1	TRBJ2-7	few	CASSQTGQLYEQYF	TGCGCCAGCAGCCAGACGGGACAACTCTACGAGCAGTACTTC
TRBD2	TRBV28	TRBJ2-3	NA	CASSPLAGGPADTQYF	TGTGCCAGCAGTCCCCTAGCGGGGGGGCCTGCAGATACGCAGTATTTT
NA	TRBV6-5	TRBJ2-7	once	CASSYSTRGADYEQYF	TGTGCCAGCAGTTACTCGACCCGGGGCGCCGACTACGAGCAGTACTTC
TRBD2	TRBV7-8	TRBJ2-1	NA	CASSQGLAGGITYNEQFF	TGTGCCAGCAGCCAGGGACTAGCGGGGGGGATTACCTACAATGAGCAGTTCTTC
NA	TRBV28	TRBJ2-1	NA	CASSLMGEVTESSYNEQFF	TGTGCCAGCAGTCTTATGGGAGAGGTTACAGAGAGCTCCTACAATGAGCAGTTCTTC
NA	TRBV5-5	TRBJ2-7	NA	CASSLLTEFPYEQYF	TGTGCCAGCAGCTTGCTGACCGAATTCCCCTACGAGCAGTACTTC
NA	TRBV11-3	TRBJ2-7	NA	CASSFGPRGEQYF	TGTGCCAGCAGCTTCGGTCCCCGCGGCGAGCAGTACTTC
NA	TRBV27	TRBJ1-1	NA	CASVLGRHEAFF	TGTGCCAGCGTCCTGGGCAGACATGAAGCTTTCTTT
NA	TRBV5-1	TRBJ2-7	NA	CASSSTAFSYYEQYF	TGCGCCAGCAGCTCAACGGCATTTTCTTACTACGAGCAGTACTTC
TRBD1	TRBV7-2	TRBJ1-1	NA	CASSQHRQGSNTEAFF	TGTGCCAGCAGCCAACACAGACAGGGTTCGAACACTGAAGCTTTCTTT
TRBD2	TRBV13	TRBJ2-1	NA	CASSESGGAHNEQFF	TGTGCCAGCAGCGAAAGCGGGGGGGCTCACAATGAGCAGTTCTTC
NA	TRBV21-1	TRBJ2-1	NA	CASSKRDRHNEQFF	TGTGCCAGCAGCAAAAGAGACAGGCACAATGAGCAGTTCTTC
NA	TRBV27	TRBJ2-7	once	CASSLGGAPYEQYF	TGTGCCAGCAGTTTAGGGGGGGCGCCCTACGAGCAGTACTTC
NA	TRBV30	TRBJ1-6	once	CAWSGWGVPRPESPLHF	TGTGCCTGGAGTGGCTGGGGCGTCCCCCGCCCGGAGTCACCCCTCCACTTT
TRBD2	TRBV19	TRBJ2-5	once	CAIKWGGKETQYF	TGTGCCATCAAGTGGGGGGGTAAAGAGACCCAGTACTTC
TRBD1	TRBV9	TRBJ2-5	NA	CASSVEQGLVETQYF	TGTGCCAGCAGCGTAGAACAGGGGCTGGTAGAGACCCAGTACTTC
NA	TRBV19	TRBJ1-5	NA	CASSIPWREVNQPQHF	TGTGCCAGTAGTATCCCGTGGAGGGAGGTTAATCAGCCCCAGCATTTT